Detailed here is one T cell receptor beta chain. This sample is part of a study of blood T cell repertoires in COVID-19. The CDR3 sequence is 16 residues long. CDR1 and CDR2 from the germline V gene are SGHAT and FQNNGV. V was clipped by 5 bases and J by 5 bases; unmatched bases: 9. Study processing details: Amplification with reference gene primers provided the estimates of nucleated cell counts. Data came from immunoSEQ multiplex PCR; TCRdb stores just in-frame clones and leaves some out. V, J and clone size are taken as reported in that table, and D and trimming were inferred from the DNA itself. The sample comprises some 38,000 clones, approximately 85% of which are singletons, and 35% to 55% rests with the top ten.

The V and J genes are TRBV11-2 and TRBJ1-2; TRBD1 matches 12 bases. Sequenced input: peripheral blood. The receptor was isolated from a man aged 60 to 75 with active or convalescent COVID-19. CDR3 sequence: CASSPSRDRGLYGYTF. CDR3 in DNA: TGTGCCAGCAGCCCCAGTAGGGACAGGGGGCTTTATGGCTACACCTTC.